The source of this T cell receptor beta chain is a study of early T cells in non-severe SARS-CoV-2 infection. At the level of the study: Bulk RNA taken from unsorted whole blood was sequenced, leaving chains unpaired.

Via MiXCR, TCRdb re-called the 5' RACE reads, giving one row per CDR3 protein. The sample records tens of thousands of distinct CDR3 sequences, roughly an eighth being singletons. The CDR3 has 15 residues. The sequenced sample was whole blood. The sequence was obtained from an adult who was a healthcare worker with PCR-confirmed SARS-CoV-2 infection or an uninfected control (not recorded which). The rearrangement uses TRBV21-1 and TRBJ1-2; TRBD1 was called by the table and not checked on the DNA. TRBV21-1 is reported as a pseudogene. The CDR3 DNA follows: TGTGCCCTATCAGGCGGGACCCCCGTCCGCTATGGCTACACCTTC. Encoded protein: CALSGGTPVRYGYTF.